This entry features one T cell receptor beta chain sequence. Its target is not known. The source of the sample is a study of OX40 agonist ivuxolimab in advanced cancers. The CDR3 has 15 residues. CDR1 and CDR2 (germline): MNHEY, SMNVEV (reference sequence). V shed 6 bases and J 4 bases; nucleotides not matched to a gene: 5. Study observations and caveats: Doses of 0.1 to 3.0 mg/kg were accompanied by clonal expansion of CD4+ and CD8+ blood T cells by week 6.

Repertoires were generated with immunoSEQ multiplex PCR, while TCRdb's copy carries only in-frame clones and drops some. This sample carries approximately 60,000 clones, roughly four fifths of them seen once, and the ten largest clones take 1%. Sequencing was performed on CD4+ or CD8+ T cells sorted from blood, taken in a trial of the OX40 agonist ivuxolimab. This chain uses TRBV27 with TRBJ2-6; TRBD1 agrees at 8 bases. This TCR was recovered from an adult with an advanced solid tumor such as melanoma, head and neck, liver or kidney cancer. CDR3 protein: CASRPTGGGANVLTF. The DNA for the CDR3 is TGTGCCAGCAGACCAACAGGGGGAGGGGCCAACGTCCTGACTTTC. The complete variable domain, with remaining parts taken from reference TRBV27 and TRBJ2-6, reads EAQVTQNPRYLITVTGKKLTVTCSQNMNHEYMSWYRQDPGLGLRQIYYSMNVEVTDKGDVPEGYKVSRKEKRNFPLILESPSPNQTSLYFCASRPTGGGANVLTFGAGSRLTVL.